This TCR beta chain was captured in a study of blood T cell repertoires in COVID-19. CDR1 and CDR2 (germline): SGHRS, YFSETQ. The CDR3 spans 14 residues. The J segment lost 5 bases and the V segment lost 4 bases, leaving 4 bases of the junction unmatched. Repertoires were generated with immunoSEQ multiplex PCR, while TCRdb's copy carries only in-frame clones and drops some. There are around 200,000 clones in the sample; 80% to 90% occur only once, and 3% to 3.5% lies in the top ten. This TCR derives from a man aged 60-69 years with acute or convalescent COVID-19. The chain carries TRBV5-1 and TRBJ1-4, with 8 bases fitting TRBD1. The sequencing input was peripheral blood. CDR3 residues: CASSPGQENEKLFF. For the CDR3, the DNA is TGCGCCAGCAGCCCGGGACAGGAGAATGAAAAACTGTTTTTT.